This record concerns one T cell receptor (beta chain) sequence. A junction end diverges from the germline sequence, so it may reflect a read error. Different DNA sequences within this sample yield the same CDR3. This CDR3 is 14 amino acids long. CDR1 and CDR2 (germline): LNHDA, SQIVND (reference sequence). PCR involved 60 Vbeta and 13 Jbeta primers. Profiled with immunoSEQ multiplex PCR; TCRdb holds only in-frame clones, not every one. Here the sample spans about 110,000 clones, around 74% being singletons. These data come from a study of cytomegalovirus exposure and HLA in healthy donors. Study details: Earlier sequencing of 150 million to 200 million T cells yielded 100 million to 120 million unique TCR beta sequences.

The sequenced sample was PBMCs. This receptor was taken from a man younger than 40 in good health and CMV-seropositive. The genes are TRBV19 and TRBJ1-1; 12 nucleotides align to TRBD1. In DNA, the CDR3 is TGTGCCAGTAGTACCGGGACAGGGGGCACTGAAGCCTTCTTT. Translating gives CASSTGTGGTEAFF.